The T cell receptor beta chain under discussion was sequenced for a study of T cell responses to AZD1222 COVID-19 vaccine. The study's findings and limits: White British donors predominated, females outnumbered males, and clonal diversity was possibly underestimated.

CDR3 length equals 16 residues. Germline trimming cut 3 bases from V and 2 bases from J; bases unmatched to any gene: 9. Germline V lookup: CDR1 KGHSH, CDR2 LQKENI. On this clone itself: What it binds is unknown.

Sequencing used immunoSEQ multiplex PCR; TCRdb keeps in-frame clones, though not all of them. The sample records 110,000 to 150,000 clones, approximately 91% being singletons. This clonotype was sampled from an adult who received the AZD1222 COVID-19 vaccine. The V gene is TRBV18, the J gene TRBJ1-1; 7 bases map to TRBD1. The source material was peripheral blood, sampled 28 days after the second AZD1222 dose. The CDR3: CASSPNYAGGNTEAFF. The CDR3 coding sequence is TGTGCCAGCTCACCGAATTACGCAGGGGGAAACACTGAAGCTTTCTTT. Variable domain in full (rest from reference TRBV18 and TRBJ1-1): NAGVMQNPRHLVRRRGQEARLRCSPMKGHSHVYWYRQLPEEGLKFMVYLQKENIIDESGMPKERFSAEFPKEGPSILRIQQVVRGDSAAYFCASSPNYAGGNTEAFFGQGTRLTVV.